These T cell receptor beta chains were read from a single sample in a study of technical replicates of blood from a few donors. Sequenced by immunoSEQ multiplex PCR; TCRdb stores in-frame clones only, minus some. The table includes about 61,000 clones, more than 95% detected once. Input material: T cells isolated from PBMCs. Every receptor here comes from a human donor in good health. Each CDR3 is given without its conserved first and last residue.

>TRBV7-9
ASSSSYPQAGELF
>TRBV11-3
ASSLGVRLYNEQF
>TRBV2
ASNLLGTGNTEAF
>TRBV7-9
ASSLIPGQGDRGELF
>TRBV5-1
ASRLAGSYEQY
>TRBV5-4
ASSLITDTQY
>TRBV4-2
ASSQAGQGARGWGETQY
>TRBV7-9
ASSLLPQGASYEQY
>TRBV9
ASSIGLAPDTQY
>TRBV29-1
SVPTSGRKTQY
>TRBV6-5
ASNPGGRETQY
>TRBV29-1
SVEPDSLAGDIDTQY
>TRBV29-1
SVKTGVSYEQY
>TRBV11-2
ASHSGTSGENEQF
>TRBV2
ASWGEDQPQH
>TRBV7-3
ASSLTSGYPSSETQY
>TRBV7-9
ASSPLAGESKNTQY
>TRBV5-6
ASSYRVNQPQH
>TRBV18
ASSPLQNYEQY
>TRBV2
ASSAGAAGNTGELF
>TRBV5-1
ASSLGGTDLNEKLF
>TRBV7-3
ASSPKTSSDTQY
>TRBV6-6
ASSLAGGDLDTQY
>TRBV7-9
ASSTTFGWSSGEQY
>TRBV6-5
ASSRNPRPQDTQY
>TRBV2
ASGRTGEQNEQF
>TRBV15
ATSYYPSHLGGYGYT
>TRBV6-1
ASSGRDGSYEQY
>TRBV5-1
ASSYNGQLNTEAF
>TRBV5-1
ASSLTSVSYEQY
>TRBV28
ASSLGQGFYEQY
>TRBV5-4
ASGSWAGGYGYT
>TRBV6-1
ASIDGQGSYYGYT
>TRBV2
ASRLYRGPDYGYT
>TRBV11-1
ASSRYRAATNSPLH
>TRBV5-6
ASSSRTGNRGNQPQH
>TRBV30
AWSVGDAQY
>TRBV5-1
ASSLRTSEDNEQF
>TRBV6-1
ASSEEPGVYYGYT
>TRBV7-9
ASTWGLWGEQY
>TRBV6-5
ASSKTGSYSYEQY
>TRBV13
ASSFGDRDFYEQY
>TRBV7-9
ASSQTGVTQETQY
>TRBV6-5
ASSHGVSDEQF
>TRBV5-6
ASSLRSLDYTYEQY
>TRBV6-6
ASSLGTGRGYT
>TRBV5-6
ASSLGGFGTGELF
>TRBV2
ASSEGAVLVGELF
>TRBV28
ASSSIGGRERYEQY
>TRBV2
ASSSGQTYGYT
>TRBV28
ASRTRRTGELF
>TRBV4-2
ASSLRRTNTGELF
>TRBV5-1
ASSWAGAIISYNEQF
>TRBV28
ASTATGLAGYNEQF
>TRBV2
ASSGANEKLF
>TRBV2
ASSERPII
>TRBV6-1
ASSEGSGSDYNEQF
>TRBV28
ASRGGQGSGELF
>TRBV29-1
SAWGGSYNEQF